This T cell receptor beta chain was identified during a study of technical replicates of blood from a handful of donors. Profiling relied on immunoSEQ multiplex PCR, and the TCRdb table lists in-frame clones only, not all of them. The sample lists 65,000 to 90,000 clones; around 93% were seen once. With 3 bases clipped from V and 4 bases from J, the junction kept 8 bases outside the gene matches. The CDR3 has 15 residues. Germline CDR1 is LNHDA and CDR2 is SQIVND (reference sequence). The clonotype was recovered from a human donor in good health. The chain carries TRBV19 and TRBJ2-7; 8 bases fit TRBD2. Sequenced material: T cells isolated from PBMCs. CDR3 sequence (DNA): TGTGCCAGTAGTATTTCCAGCGGGAGTTCTTACGAGCAGTACTTC. This translates into CASSISSGSSYEQYF.